Following are 31 T cell receptor beta chains from one sample sequenced in a study of radiotherapy plus CTLA-4 blockade in lung cancer. The data were produced by immunoSEQ multiplex PCR, yet TCRdb's version contains in-frame clones alone and is incomplete. The profile shows about 35,000 clones, around 85% of them singletons. Source: peripheral blood, taken from a patient treated with radiotherapy plus ipilimumab. The receptors were sampled from a human donor with non-small cell lung cancer who had stable disease on radiotherapy plus ipilimumab.

The CDR3 nucleotides read TGTGCCAGTAGTATAGTGGTTAGCGGGTCCTACAATGAGCAGTTCTTC. Amino acid sequence: CASSIVVSGSYNEQFF. The V and J genes are TRBV19 and TRBJ2-1; 7 bases map to TRBD2. Germline CDR1 LNHDA, CDR2 SQIVND (reference sequence). The CDR3 contains 16 residues. After removal of 1 base from V and 1 base from J, the junction contained 4 bases not matched to a gene.

V usage is TRBV6-5 and J usage is TRBJ2-7; 12 bases are a match to TRBD1. Germline CDR1 is MNHEY and CDR2 is SVGAGI. CDR3 size: 14 residues. J gave up 8 bases and V 6 bases, and 8 bases lay outside the gene matches. The CDR3 is CASSPGTGGFQQYF. CDR3 bases: TGTGCCAGCAGCCCCGGGACAGGGGGCTTTCAGCAGTACTTC.

The J gene is TRBJ2-7, the V gene TRBV7-6; TRBD2 might be the D (5 bases). V shed 4 bases and J shed 6 bases, with 10 bases lying between them. The CDR3 has 12 amino acids. Germline V lookup: CDR1 SGHVS, CDR2 FNYEAQ. The DNA for the CDR3 is TGTGCCAGCAGCTCCCTGGGGAGCGAGCAGTACTTC. It codes for CASSSLGSEQYF.

This clone was recorded only once. V gene TRBV7-8 combines with J gene TRBJ2-3; 8 nucleotides match TRBD2. CDR3 size: 15 residues. Germline CDR1 and CDR2: SGHVS and FQNEAQ. V lost 4 bases to trimming and J lost 0 bases; unmatched junction nucleotides: 3. In nucleotides, the CDR3 is TGTGCCAGCAGCTACGGGGGGGGTAGCACAGATACGCAGTATTTT. Protein sequence: CASSYGGGSTDTQYF.

The chain carries TRBV28 and TRBJ2-7, with TRBD2 matching over 8 bases. V gave up 4 bases and J gave up 2 bases; unmatched junction bases: 1. CDR1 is MDHEN and CDR2 is SYDVKM in the germline V gene. This CDR3 is 13 amino acids long. The CDR3 DNA sequence: TGTGCCAGCAGTTATAGCGGGACCTACGAGCAGTACTTC. Encoded protein: CASSYSGTYEQYF. Drawing the rest from reference TRBV28 and TRBJ2-7, the complete variable domain is DVKVTQSSRYLVKRTGEKVFLECVQDMDHENMFWYRQDPGLGLRLIYFSYDVKMKEKGDIPEGYSVSREKKERFSLILESASTNQTSMYLCASSYSGTYEQYFGPGTRLTVT.

This clone was seen a few times. This chain joins TRBV7-2 and TRBJ1-2; TRBD1 matches 9 bases. CDR1 is SGHTA, CDR2 FQGNSA, per germline. This CDR3 comprises 13 residues. J gave up 8 bases and V 4 bases, and 5 bases lay outside the gene matches. The CDR3 region is CASSSGQGDGYTF. The CDR3 nucleotides are TGTGCCAGCAGCTCGGGACAGGGAGACGGCTACACCTTC. Looking up the rest from reference TRBV7-2 and TRBJ1-2 gives the full variable domain: GAGVSQSPSNKVTEKGKDVELRCDPISGHTALYWYRQSLGQGLEFLIYFQGNSAPDKSGLPSDRFSAERTGGSVSTLTIQRTQQEDSAVYLCASSSGQGDGYTFGSGTRLTVV.

This rearrangement joins TRBV19 to TRBJ1-2; unclear D gene. CDR3 length: 15 residues. The V and J ends lost 6 bases and 4 bases respectively, with 18 bases between them. Germline V gene lookup returns CDR1 LNHDA and CDR2 SQIVND (reference sequence). DNA for the CDR3: TGTGCCAGTAGCACTGACAATCGTCGTGGCTATGGCTACACCTTC. Its translation: CASSTDNRRGYGYTF.

The chain recombines TRBV6-5 with TRBJ2-7; TRBD2 agrees at 9 bases. The germline V gene has CDR1 MNHEY and CDR2 SVGAGI. V dropped 5 bases and J dropped 5; count of bases not matched to a gene: 7. The CDR3 is 14 amino acids. CDR3 bases: TGTGCCAGCAGTCTAGGCTTAGCGGGAGACGAGCAGTACTTC. Translation: CASSLGLAGDEQYF.

CDR3 nucleotides: TGTGCCAGCTCCGGGACACCCCCAGATACGCAGTATTTT. As protein: CASSGTPPDTQYF. The genes are TRBV19 and TRBJ2-3; a possible D gene is TRBD1 (6 bases). Germline V lookup: CDR1 LNHDA, CDR2 SQIVND (reference sequence). The CDR3 runs to 13 residues. V shed 9 bases and J shed 4 bases, with 14 bases lying between them. Together with reference TRBV19 and TRBJ2-3, the CDR3 gives the full variable domain: DGGITQSPKYLFRKEGQNVTLSCEQNLNHDAMYWYRQDPGQGLRLIYYSQIVNDFQKGDIAEGYSVSREKKESFPLTVTSAQKNPTAFYLCASSGTPPDTQYFGPGTRLTVL.

V is TRBV9 and J is TRBJ2-7, with TRBD2 matching over 7 bases. The CDR3 contains 16 residues. V lost 4 bases and J lost 4; bases outside the gene matches: 14. Germline V gene data show CDR1 as SGDLS and CDR2 as YYNGEE. The CDR3 DNA follows: TGTGCCAGCAGCCCCTTTACAGGACTAGGCGAATACGAGCAGTACTTC. This gives the protein CASSPFTGLGEYEQYF.

V gene TRBV11-2 combines with J gene TRBJ1-4; weak D call: TRBD1 (5 bases). Germline CDR1 is SGHAT and CDR2 is FQNNGV. The CDR3 spans 13 residues. Trimming left V 5 bases short and J 5 bases short, with 9 bases between. DNA of the CDR3: TGTGCCAGCAGCCGGGACTTAAATGAAAAACTGTTTTTT. Its protein product is CASSRDLNEKLFF.

The chain joins TRBV7-2 to TRBJ2-3; possibly TRBD2 for D (6 bases). CDR1 SGHTA and CDR2 FQGNSA come from the germline V gene. The V and J ends lost 4 bases and 2 bases respectively, with 10 bases between them. The CDR3 runs to 14 residues. This CDR3 is CASSSVAVTDTQYF. The CDR3 DNA follows: TGTGCCAGCAGCTCTGTAGCGGTCACAGATACGCAGTATTTT.

The V and J genes are TRBV7-2 and TRBJ2-1; no clear D gene. Germline V lookup: CDR1 SGHTA, CDR2 FQGNSA. The V gene lost 7 bases and the J gene lost 5 bases, with 12 bases spanning the gap. CDR3 length equals 13 residues. The CDR3 loop reads CASNLVVNNEQFF. The CDR3 coding sequence is TGTGCCAGCAACCTAGTGGTTAACAATGAGCAGTTCTTC.

This chain links TRBV19 with TRBJ1-2; 9 nucleotides agree with TRBD1. The V segment lost 7 bases and the J segment 7 bases; nucleotides outside the gene matches: 7. Per the germline V gene, CDR1 is LNHDA and CDR2 is SQIVND (reference sequence). The CDR3 spans 13 residues. This CDR3 reads CASTGTGSGGYTF. CDR3 nucleotides: TGTGCCAGTACCGGGACAGGGAGCGGTGGCTACACCTTC.

V is TRBV7-3 and J is TRBJ1-1, with D tentatively TRBD1 (5 bases). V gave up 5 bases and J gave up 4 bases, with 14 bases separating them. Per the germline V gene, CDR1 is SGHTA and CDR2 is FQGTGA. This CDR3 is 14 amino acids long. CDR3 nucleotides: TGTGCCAGCAGCCTAAACCAGGGTGGCACTGAAGCTTTCTTT. It codes for CASSLNQGGTEAFF.

This chain links TRBV2 with TRBJ2-1; D may be TRBD2 (5 bases). V lost 6 bases, J lost 6 bases, and 21 bases lay in between. This CDR3 has 16 residues. Germline CDR1 reads SNHLY; CDR2 reads FYNNEI. The CDR3 spells CASRRTAGEYGNEQFF. CDR3 in DNA: TGTGCCAGCAGGAGGACGGCGGGTGAATATGGCAATGAGCAGTTCTTC. The full variable domain, in which reference TRBV2 and TRBJ2-1 provide the parts outside the CDR3, is EPEVTQTPSHQVTQMGQEVILRCVPISNHLYFYWYRQILGQKVEFLVSFYNNEISEKSEIFDDQFSVERPDGSNFTLKIRSTKLEDSAMYFCASRRTAGEYGNEQFFGPGTRLTVL.

The gene calls are TRBV7-9 and TRBJ2-3, with TRBD2 matching 8 bases. The CDR3 sequence is 18 residues long. Germline V CDR1 and CDR2: SEHNR, FQNEAQ (reference sequence). Unmatched junction bases numbered 10, after V lost 2 bases and J lost 0 bases. The DNA of the CDR3 is TGTGCCAGCAGCTTAAATGGGGGGGCTAGCGGGAGCACAGATACGCAGTATTTT. Amino acid sequence: CASSLNGGASGSTDTQYF.

In its sample, this clone was seen once. The chain links TRBV28 to TRBJ2-7; the match to TRBD2 covers 11 bases. The CDR3 totals 16 residues. V trimming: 2 bases; J trimming: 2 bases; junction bases outside the gene matches: 5. The germline V gene has CDR1 MDHEN and CDR2 SYDVKM. CDR3 in DNA: TGTGCCAGCAGTTTACCAACTAGCGGGAGTACCTACGAGCAGTACTTC. Amino acid sequence: CASSLPTSGSTYEQYF.

V and J are TRBV4-3 and TRBJ2-5; 8 bases line up with TRBD1. Germline CDR1 LGHNA, CDR2 YSLEER. The CDR3 covers 15 residues. V lost 6 bases, J lost 5 bases, and 11 bases stayed unmatched. The CDR3 loop is CASSFDTGGWETQYF. In DNA, the CDR3 is TGCGCCAGCAGTTTCGACACAGGGGGGTGGGAGACCCAGTACTTC.

The chain employs TRBV4-1 and TRBJ2-7; 8 positions match TRBD2. Germline V gene sequence: CDR1 MGHRA, CDR2 YSYEKL. V lost 4 bases, J lost 7 bases, and 15 bases stayed unmatched. CDR3 length: 16 amino acids. CDR3 region: CASSLEGRAGVGEQYF. The CDR3 nucleotides read TGCGCCAGCAGCCTCGAGGGGAGAGCGGGAGTGGGAGAGCAGTACTTC.

The V call is TRBV10-3, the J call TRBJ1-1, with no clear D. Trimming removed 3 bases from V and 1 base from J, with 18 bases in between. Germline V gene data show CDR1 as ENHRY and CDR2 as SYGVKD. The CDR3 has 17 residues. CDR3 DNA: TGTGCCATCAGTGAAGCACAGACCCCCCCAGCGAACACTGAAGCTTTCTTT. Translated: CAISEAQTPPANTEAFF.

The chain couples TRBV28 to TRBJ2-1; 9 positions match TRBD1. Germline trimming cut 6 bases from V and 3 bases from J; bases unmatched to any gene: 6. Germline V gene data show CDR1 as MDHEN and CDR2 as SYDVKM. The CDR3 is 15 amino acids. CDR3 sequence (DNA): TGTGCCAGCAGCTTCCAGGGACAGGGCTACAATGAGCAGTTCTTC. This gives the protein CASSFQGQGYNEQFF.

The chain joins TRBV5-5 to TRBJ1-4, with a possible D match to TRBD1 (6 bases). The CDR3 runs to 15 residues. Trimming stripped 5 bases from V and 3 bases from J, with 14 bases between. Germline V lookup: CDR1 SGHKS, CDR2 YYEKEE (reference sequence). CDR3: CASSFSRQANEKLFF. CDR3 DNA sequence: TGTGCCAGCAGTTTCTCCAGACAGGCTAATGAAAAACTGTTTTTT.

This chain joins TRBV7-9 and TRBJ1-2; 7 positions agree with TRBD1. The CDR3 extends over 15 amino acids. The germline V gene has CDR1 SEHNR and CDR2 FQNEAQ (reference sequence). After removal of 2 bases from V and 2 bases from J, the junction contained 5 bases not matched to a gene. CDR3: CASSLLRGRNYGYTF. DNA for the CDR3: TGTGCCAGCAGCTTATTGAGGGGGCGGAACTATGGCTACACCTTC.

V is TRBV11-2 and J is TRBJ2-1; maybe TRBD1 (6 bases). Germline V gives CDR1 SGHAT, CDR2 FQNNGV. Trimming shortened V by 2 bases and J by 3 bases, and 14 bases separated the two germline ends. There are 16 residues in the CDR3. Here the CDR3 reads CASSLTGQSHYNEQFF. CDR3 in DNA: TGTGCCAGCAGCTTAACAGGACAGAGCCACTACAATGAGCAGTTCTTC.

The sample holds one count of this clone. The chain is built from TRBV19 and TRBJ2-5; 7 positions match TRBD1. CDR3 size: 16 residues. Germline V gene sequence: CDR1 LNHDA, CDR2 SQIVND (reference sequence). The junction had 9 bases not matched to a gene; V was cut back by 3 bases and J by 2 bases. CDR3 sequence: CASSIRNSRGQETQYF. The CDR3 DNA reads as TGTGCCAGTAGTATCAGGAATTCCAGGGGGCAAGAGACCCAGTACTTC.

The genes are TRBV28 and TRBJ1-2; TRBD1 matches at 9 bases. Germline lookup yields CDR1 MDHEN and CDR2 SYDVKM. This CDR3 contains 14 residues. V was pared by 4 bases and J by 7 bases, with 7 bases of the junction left unmatched. DNA of the CDR3: TGTGCCAGCAGTTCCCCGGGACAGGGTTCTGGCTACACCTTC. It specifies CASSSPGQGSGYTF.

The CDR3 reads CAWSRSPRAGELFF. In DNA, the CDR3 is TGTGCCTGGAGTCGTTCCCCACGGGCCGGGGAGCTGTTTTTT. The genes are TRBV30 and TRBJ2-2; D gene ambiguous. V lost 2 bases and J lost 6, with 13 bases in between. CDR1 and CDR2 (germline): GTSNPN, SVGIG (reference sequence). This CDR3 is 14 amino acids long.

The chain links TRBV18 to TRBJ2-1; TRBD2 agrees at 7 bases. Germline V gene lookup returns CDR1 KGHSH and CDR2 LQKENI. The J segment lost 0 bases and the V segment lost 5 bases, leaving 19 bases of the junction unmatched. The CDR3 is 20 amino acids. CDR3 coding DNA: TGTGCCAGCTCAGAGAGGGCTTTCGGGGGAGGGCCGATCTCCTACAATGAGCAGTTCTTC. The encoded protein is CASSERAFGGGPISYNEQFF.

This chain links TRBV27 with TRBJ2-3, with D possibly TRBD2 on 5 matching bases. V gave up 5 bases and J gave up 2 bases, with 14 bases separating them. CDR1 is MNHEY, CDR2 SMNVEV, per germline (reference sequence). The CDR3 extends over 15 amino acids. The CDR3 coding sequence is TGTGCCAGCAGTCCCCACCTAGCCGACACAGATACGCAGTATTTT. Translated: CASSPHLADTDTQYF.

A word on this clone: The junction differs from germline at one of its ends, possibly a read error. Other DNA sequences within the sample encode an identical CDR3. The rearrangement links TRBV18 to TRBJ2-7; the D gene is possibly TRBD2 (5 bases). This CDR3 region has 13 residues. CDR1 is KGHSH, CDR2 LQKENI, per germline. CDR3 DNA: TGCGCCAGCTCACCCCCTAGCTTCTACGAGCAGTACTTC. This encodes CASSPPSFYEQYF.